This is a list of T cell receptor beta chains from one sample in a study of tumor-infiltrating lymphocytes in primary liver carcinoma. TCRdb used MiXCR to reprocess the multiplex PCR reads, holding one entry per CDR3 protein. The sample shows 40,000 to 55,000 distinct CDR3 sequences, approximately 70% of them seen only once. The sample consisted of liver tumor tissue from sampling region 5. The receptors were sampled from a man aged 35 to 55 with primary liver carcinoma and hepatitis B virus infection. Each CDR3 is given with its conserved first and last residue. D genes are given only for firm matches.

v_gene: TRBV4-1
d_gene: NA
j_gene: TRBJ1-5
CDR3aa: CASSQDRVIQPQHF

v_gene: TRBV29-1
d_gene: NA
j_gene: TRBJ1-2
CDR3aa: CGVDSGMEGYTF

v_gene: TRBV29-1
d_gene: NA
j_gene: TRBJ1-2
CDR3aa: CNVGWGLGGYTF

v_gene: TRBV29-1
d_gene: NA
j_gene: TRBJ2-2
CDR3aa: CSVGGGTGELFF

v_gene: TRBV14
d_gene: NA
j_gene: TRBJ2-1
CDR3aa: CANTAGYNEQFF

v_gene: TRBV29-1
d_gene: TRBD1
j_gene: TRBJ2-6
CDR3aa: CSMMTGGANVLIF

v_gene: TRBV6-1
d_gene: TRBD2
j_gene: TRBJ2-1
CDR3aa: CASSKLASGYNEQFF

v_gene: TRBV7-2
d_gene: TRBD2
j_gene: TRBJ2-1
CDR3aa: CASSLEGLAGAEQFF

v_gene: TRBV12-3/TRBV12-4
d_gene: TRBD2
j_gene: TRBJ2-6
CDR3aa: CASYGTTSTSSGANVLTF

v_gene: TRBV5-1
d_gene: TRBD2
j_gene: TRBJ2-7
CDR3aa: CANWEGSSYEQYF

v_gene: TRBV28
d_gene: NA
j_gene: TRBJ2-3
CDR3aa: CASSQGLTDTQYF

v_gene: TRBV2
d_gene: NA
j_gene: TRBJ2-1
CDR3aa: CVISVGELGEQFF

v_gene: TRBV10-2
d_gene: NA
j_gene: TRBJ2-3
CDR3aa: CASAQQDASTDTQYF

v_gene: TRBV10-3
d_gene: TRBD1
j_gene: TRBJ2-1
CDR3aa: CAIRSGQGTHNEQFF

v_gene: TRBV6-4
d_gene: NA
j_gene: TRBJ2-1
CDR3aa: CASREGAGDEQFF

v_gene: TRBV11-2
d_gene: NA
j_gene: TRBJ2-1
CDR3aa: CASSLLEDPYNEQFF

v_gene: TRBV29-1
d_gene: TRBD1
j_gene: TRBJ2-7
CDR3aa: CCVFGQAAYGQYF

v_gene: TRBV28
d_gene: TRBD2
j_gene: TRBJ2-1
CDR3aa: CASCNAGVNYIEQFF

v_gene: TRBV10-3
d_gene: NA
j_gene: TRBJ2-3
CDR3aa: CATTGGGGPDMQYF

v_gene: TRBV7-9
d_gene: NA
j_gene: TRBJ1-3
CDR3aa: CASSLTVQGGNTIHF

v_gene: TRBV29-1
d_gene: NA
j_gene: TRBJ2-7
CDR3aa: CSARQTVHDELYF

v_gene: TRBV7-8
d_gene: NA
j_gene: TRBJ1-1
CDR3aa: CASSLGEIGTEAFF

v_gene: TRBV12-3/TRBV12-4
d_gene: NA
j_gene: TRBJ2-3
CDR3aa: CASTLFSADTQYF

v_gene: TRBV10-3
d_gene: TRBD1
j_gene: TRBJ2-3
CDR3aa: CAISGQGDRDTHYF

v_gene: TRBV6-1
d_gene: TRBD2
j_gene: TRBJ2-3
CDR3aa: CASSQLAGLTTDALYF

v_gene: TRBV14
d_gene: TRBD1
j_gene: TRBJ2-7
CDR3aa: CASNRTGYEQYF

v_gene: TRBV5-8
d_gene: NA
j_gene: TRBJ1-5
CDR3aa: CASSSVRDQPQHF

v_gene: TRBV11-2
d_gene: NA
j_gene: TRBJ2-5
CDR3aa: CASRSRDSVHLETHYF

v_gene: TRBV7-3
d_gene: TRBD2
j_gene: TRBJ2-1
CDR3aa: CASTRGLAGDGLFF

v_gene: TRBV5-4
d_gene: NA
j_gene: TRBJ2-5
CDR3aa: CASSRGRRLETQHF

v_gene: TRBV12-3/TRBV12-4
d_gene: NA
j_gene: TRBJ2-1
CDR3aa: CASSSLTRGRPDEQFF

v_gene: TRBV7-8
d_gene: NA
j_gene: TRBJ2-3
CDR3aa: CASSLPMFQPSSTDTQYF

v_gene: TRBV24-1
d_gene: NA
j_gene: TRBJ2-1
CDR3aa: CATSAPYSGWQFF

v_gene: TRBV29-1
d_gene: NA
j_gene: TRBJ2-7
CDR3aa: CSTGRDNNGEQYF

v_gene: TRBV12-3/TRBV12-4
d_gene: NA
j_gene: TRBJ2-1
CDR3aa: CASSWRADNEQFF

v_gene: TRBV19
d_gene: TRBD2
j_gene: TRBJ2-5
CDR3aa: CASRPLAGGPMETQYF

v_gene: TRBV24-1
d_gene: TRBD2
j_gene: TRBJ2-3
CDR3aa: CATSDPKAITSGSTDTQYF

v_gene: TRBV11-2
d_gene: NA
j_gene: TRBJ2-1
CDR3aa: CASSLNDAYEKFF

v_gene: TRBV11-2
d_gene: NA
j_gene: TRBJ2-7
CDR3aa: CASSLAAREYKQYF

v_gene: TRBV2
d_gene: NA
j_gene: TRBJ2-5
CDR3aa: CASIVTGTQETQYF

v_gene: TRBV7-9
d_gene: TRBD2
j_gene: TRBJ2-1
CDR3aa: CASSPARAGVWDEQFF

v_gene: TRBV7-9
d_gene: TRBD1
j_gene: TRBJ2-3
CDR3aa: CARSTGQAPRTDMQYF

v_gene: TRBV10-3
d_gene: NA
j_gene: TRBJ2-1
CDR3aa: CAISESPGRGARTSYNEQFF

v_gene: TRBV6-1
d_gene: NA
j_gene: TRBJ2-7
CDR3aa: CASSDRAGYEQYF